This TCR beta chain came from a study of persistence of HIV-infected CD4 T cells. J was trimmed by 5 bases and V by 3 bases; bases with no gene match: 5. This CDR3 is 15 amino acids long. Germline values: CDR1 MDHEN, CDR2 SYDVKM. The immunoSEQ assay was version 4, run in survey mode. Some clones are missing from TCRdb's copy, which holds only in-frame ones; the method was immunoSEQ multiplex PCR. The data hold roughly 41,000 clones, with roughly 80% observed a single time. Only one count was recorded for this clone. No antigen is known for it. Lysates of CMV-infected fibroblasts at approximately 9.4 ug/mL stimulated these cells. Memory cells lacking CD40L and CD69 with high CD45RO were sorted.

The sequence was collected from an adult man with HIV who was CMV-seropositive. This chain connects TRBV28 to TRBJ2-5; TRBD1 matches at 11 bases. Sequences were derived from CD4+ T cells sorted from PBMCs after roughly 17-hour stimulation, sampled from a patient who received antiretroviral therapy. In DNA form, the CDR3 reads TGTGCCAGCAGTTTGGGACAGGGGGTGCAGGAGACCCAGTACTTC. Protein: CASSLGQGVQETQYF.